Included here is one T cell receptor (beta chain) sequence, with context. Its antigen remains unknown. This sample stems from a study of cytomegalovirus exposure and HLA in healthy donors. The PCR employed 60 Vbeta primers together with 13 Jbeta primers. Method: immunoSEQ multiplex PCR; TCRdb's copy keeps in-frame clones and lacks some. The repertoire holds about 100,000 clones, with around 86% as singletons. Points from the study as a whole: In vitro work confirmed that three CMV-associated chains recognize CMV antigens. For cytomegalovirus status, the classifier reportedly gave diagnoses with high specificity and sensitivity.

This receptor was obtained from a woman aged 70-85 years in good health and CMV-seropositive. Source material: PBMCs.

CDR3 sequence reads: CASRRDRRTYEQYF. The CDR3 region has the DNA TGTGCCAGCAGGAGGGACAGAAGAACCTACGAGCAGTACTTC. The V call is TRBV6-1, the J call TRBJ2-7; TRBD1 aligns across 7 bases. V gave up 6 bases and J gave up 2 bases; unmatched junction bases: 7. CDR1 is MNHNS, CDR2 SASEGT, per germline. The CDR3 extends over 14 amino acids.